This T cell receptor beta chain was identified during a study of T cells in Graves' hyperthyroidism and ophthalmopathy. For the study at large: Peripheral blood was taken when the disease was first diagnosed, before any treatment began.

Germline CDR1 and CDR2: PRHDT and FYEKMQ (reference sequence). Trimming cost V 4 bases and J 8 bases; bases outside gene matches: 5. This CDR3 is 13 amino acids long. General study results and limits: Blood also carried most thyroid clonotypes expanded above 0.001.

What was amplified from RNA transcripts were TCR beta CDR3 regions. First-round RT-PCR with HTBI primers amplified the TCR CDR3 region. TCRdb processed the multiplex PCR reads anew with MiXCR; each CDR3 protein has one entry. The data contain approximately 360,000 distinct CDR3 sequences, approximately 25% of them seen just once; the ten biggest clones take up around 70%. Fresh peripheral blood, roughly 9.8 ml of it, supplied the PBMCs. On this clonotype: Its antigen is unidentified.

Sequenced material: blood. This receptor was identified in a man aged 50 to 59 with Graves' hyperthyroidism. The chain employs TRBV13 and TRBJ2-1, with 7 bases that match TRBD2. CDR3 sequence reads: CASSSGTTYEQFF. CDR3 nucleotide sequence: TGTGCCAGCAGCTCAGGGACTACGTATGAGCAGTTCTTC.